These 32 T cell receptor beta chains were all obtained from the same sample, sequenced in a study of T-cell reconstitution after alpha-beta-depleted transplantation in children. TCRbeta library construction was performed incorporating unique molecular identifiers. TCRdb reprocessed the PCR reads via MiXCR and lists one record per CDR3 protein. Here the sample spans approximately 230,000 distinct CDR3 sequences, 20% to 30% being singletons. This sample comprised PBMCs, mostly from graft donor cells, obtained 360 days after TCRalphabeta/CD19-depleted stem cell transplant. The source of these receptors is a female patient aged 2 to 10 who had a stem cell transplant for congenital amegakaryocytic thrombocytopenia, so the T cells may come from the graft donor.

Many counts were recorded for this clonotype. The rearrangement uses TRBV15 and TRBJ2-1; no clear D gene. Trimming took off 3 bases at V and 4 bases at J, with 4 bases between the two ends. This CDR3 is built from 12 residues. The germline V gene encodes CDR1 LNHNV and CDR2 YYDKDF (reference sequence). This chain's CDR3 is CATSSIYNEQFF. CDR3 sequence (DNA): TGTGCCACCAGCAGTATATACAATGAGCAGTTCTTC.

This chain joins TRBV20-1 and TRBJ2-3; D perhaps matches TRBD2 (6 bases). Germline V gene lookup returns CDR1 DFQATT and CDR2 SNEGSKA (reference sequence). The CDR3 is 16 amino acids. V lost 0 bases and J lost 1, with 14 bases in between. The chain's CDR3 is CSARDMRGAGTDTQYF. CDR3 nucleotide sequence: TGCAGTGCTAGAGATATGCGGGGAGCGGGCACAGATACGCAGTATTTT.

J is TRBJ1-2 and V is TRBV6-5; 7 positions match TRBD1. The CDR3 runs to 13 residues. The germline V gene encodes CDR1 MNHEY and CDR2 SVGAGI. Trimming removed 0 bases from V and 7 bases from J; junction bases left unmatched: 2. CDR3 in DNA: TGTGCCAGCAGTTACTCGACAGGGAGTGGCTACACCTTC. It specifies CASSYSTGSGYTF.

This clonotype was seen only a few times. The chain employs TRBV7-2 and TRBJ2-2, with D possibly matching TRBD2 (5 bases). V was clipped by 5 bases and J by 4 bases, with 17 bases between them. The CDR3 length is 16 residues. Germline V lookup: CDR1 SGHTA, CDR2 FQGNSA. CDR3 nucleotide sequence: TGTGCCAGCAGCCCTGGGTTTGGGAGAGGCACCGGGGAGCTGTTTTTT. This translates into CASSPGFGRGTGELFF.

This clonotype was picked up a small number of times. The chain employs TRBV20-1 and TRBJ2-4; 8 positions agree with TRBD1. The CDR3 contains 18 residues. Germline values: CDR1 DFQATT, CDR2 SNEGSKA (reference sequence). V gave up 2 bases and J gave up 0 bases; unmatched junction bases: 12. The CDR3 loop is CSARIPGTGRLAKNIQYF. The CDR3 coding sequence is TGCAGTGCTAGAATCCCCGGGACAGGTCGCTTAGCCAAAAACATTCAGTACTTC.

The rearrangement joins TRBV18 to TRBJ2-5; a weak D match, TRBD2 (7 bases). The CDR3 consists of 14 residues. Germline loops: CDR1 KGHSH, CDR2 LQKENI. V gave up 3 bases and J gave up 1 base, with 9 bases separating them. The CDR3 is CASSPAGAQETQYF. The CDR3 coding sequence is TGTGCCAGCTCACCTGCGGGGGCCCAAGAGACCCAGTACTTC.

This clonotype was detected ten times or more. CDR3 in DNA: TGCGCCAGCAGCTTGGTCGACTACACCATATATTTT. Amino acid sequence: CASSLVDYTIYF. The genes are TRBV5-1 and TRBJ1-3; D gene uncertain. The CDR3 length is 12 residues. Germline assignment: CDR1 SGHRS and CDR2 YFSETQ. V lost 0 bases and J lost 8, with 6 bases in between.

This clonotype was found a few times. The chain recombines TRBV10-3 with TRBJ2-5; tentatively, D is TRBD1 (6 bases). The CDR3 length is 14 residues. With 2 bases removed from V and 0 bases from J, the gap between germline ends came to 7 bases. Germline V gene sequence: CDR1 ENHRY, CDR2 SYGVKD. The CDR3 loop reads CAISEGQNQETQYF. CDR3 nucleotides: TGTGCCATCAGTGAGGGACAGAACCAAGAGACCCAGTACTTC.

In its sample, this clonotype was seen a few times. The rearrangement uses TRBV5-1 and TRBJ1-1; D is unresolved. Deletions cut 3 bases from V and 0 bases from J, with 12 bases between. The V gene's germline CDR1 is SGHRS and CDR2 YFSETQ. CDR3 size: 15 residues. CDR3 in amino acids: CASSYAQNMNTEAFF. In DNA, the CDR3 is TGCGCCAGCAGCTACGCACAGAACATGAACACTGAAGCTTTCTTT.

This chain links TRBV5-4 with TRBJ2-3; D might be TRBD1 (5 bases). Trimming removed 1 base from V and 2 bases from J, with 17 bases in between. This CDR3 region has 17 residues. Germline CDR1 is SGHNT and CDR2 is YYREEE (reference sequence). Here the CDR3 DNA reads TGTGCCAGCAGCTTGTTTAAAGGGGTCACTTTCACAGATACGCAGTATTTT. Protein sequence: CASSLFKGVTFTDTQYF.

This chain joins TRBV20-1 and TRBJ1-1; TRBD1 is a possible D gene (5 bases). Germline CDR1 is DFQATT and CDR2 is SNEGSKA (reference sequence). The CDR3 is made up of 14 amino acids. Trimming shortened V by 1 base and J by 1 base, and 10 bases separated the two germline ends. CDR3 sequence reads: CSARVGGANTEAFF. CDR3 DNA: TGCAGTGCTAGAGTTGGAGGGGCGAACACTGAAGCTTTCTTT.

This sequence joins TRBV10-3 and TRBJ2-1, with 12 bases aligning to TRBD2. The CDR3 runs to 16 residues. V shed 2 bases and J 9 bases; nucleotides not matched to a gene: 8. Germline CDR1 reads ENHRY; CDR2 reads SYGVKD. CDR3: CAISEPSGRAGGEQFF. In DNA, the CDR3 is TGTGCCATCAGTGAGCCTAGCGGGAGGGCCGGGGGTGAGCAGTTCTTC.

This clonotype was recorded a few times. V gene TRBV28 combines with J gene TRBJ2-7, with D perhaps matching TRBD2 (6 bases). The CDR3 contains 14 residues. Deletions cut 5 bases from V and 2 bases from J, with 13 bases between. From germline, CDR1 is MDHEN and CDR2 SYDVKM. The CDR3 here is CASSPLGGTYEQYF. The CDR3 nucleotides read TGTGCCAGCAGTCCCCTGGGGGGAACCTACGAGCAGTACTTC.

Note on this clonotype: At one boundary the junction diverges from the germline segment, which might be a read error. This chain links TRBV4-3 with TRBJ2-1; the D is unclear. CDR3 length: 14 residues. CDR1 LGHNA and CDR2 YSLEER come from the germline V gene. This CDR3 reads CPSSQKTLYNEQFF. CDR3 bases: TGCCCCAGCAGCCAGAAGACACTATACAATGAGCAGTTCTTC.

In its sample, this clonotype was seen many times. One end of the junction varies from germline; a read error may be responsible. The chain combines TRBV4-1 with TRBJ1-4; D remains unclear. Germline loops: CDR1 MGHRA, CDR2 YSYEKL. This CDR3 is built from 12 residues. In DNA, the CDR3 is TGTGCCAGCAGCCAAGGGCGGGAAAAACTGTTTTTT. Protein sequence: CASSQGREKLFF.

This clonotype was picked up a small number of times. The rearrangement joins TRBV5-5 to TRBJ2-1; D is possibly TRBD1 (5 bases). Trimming pared 5 bases from V and 0 bases from J, leaving 12 bases between. The CDR3 is 15 residues long. Germline V gives CDR1 SGHKS, CDR2 YYEKEE (reference sequence). The CDR3 coding sequence is TGTGCCAGCAGTCAACGACAGAGCTCCTACAATGAGCAGTTCTTC. Its translation: CASSQRQSSYNEQFF.

This clonotype turned up a few times. This rearrangement joins TRBV24-1 to TRBJ1-1; D is unclear. This CDR3 has 13 amino acids. CDR1 is KGHDR, CDR2 SFDVKD, per germline. With 8 bases removed from V and 9 bases from J, the gap between germline ends came to 18 bases. The DNA for the CDR3 is TGTGCCACCACGGTCGGGTCCGTTTTGAAAGCTTTCTTT. Its protein product is CATTVGSVLKAFF.

The genes are TRBV20-1 and TRBJ2-7; D not resolved. Germline loops: CDR1 DFQATT, CDR2 SNEGSKA (reference sequence). Trimming stripped 5 bases from V and 5 bases from J, with 13 bases between. The CDR3 is made up of 12 amino acids. As DNA, the CDR3 is TGCAGTGCTGGAAGAATAGTGAACGAGCAGTACTTC. Translated: CSAGRIVNEQYF.

The CDR3 sequence is CASSFGATGELFF. The CDR3 DNA is TGTGCCAGCAGCTTCGGTGCCACCGGGGAGCTGTTTTTT. This chain joins TRBV13 and TRBJ2-2; D is ambiguous. Germline values: CDR1 PRHDT, CDR2 FYEKMQ (reference sequence). V was cut by 3 bases and J by 4 bases, with 6 bases left in between. The CDR3 has 13 residues.

This clonotype was seen more than once but under ten times. The V gene is TRBV5-5, the J gene TRBJ2-7, with 7 bases that match TRBD1. CDR3 length equals 15 residues. J lost 0 bases, V lost 4 bases, and 7 bases had no gene match. Germline V gives CDR1 SGHKS, CDR2 YYEKEE (reference sequence). The CDR3 DNA is TGTGCCAGCAGCGTGGGACAGATAACCTCCTACGAGCAGTACTTC. Its translation is CASSVGQITSYEQYF.

This clonotype was picked up many times. The chain employs TRBV20-1 and TRBJ2-7, with a weak D call TRBD1 (6 bases). The CDR3 has 12 residues. V shed 6 bases and J shed 3 bases, with 12 bases lying between them. Germline assignment: CDR1 DFQATT and CDR2 SNEGSKA (reference sequence). CDR3 DNA: TGCAGTGCCAGCTCAGGGGTCTACGAGCAGTACTTC. Translation gives CSASSGVYEQYF.

This clonotype was picked up a small number of times. CDR3 residues: CASSQDLPLNTEAFF. The CDR3 nucleotides read TGTGCCAGCAGCCAGGACCTACCCCTGAACACTGAAGCTTTCTTT. The chain links TRBV3-1 to TRBJ1-1, with unresolved D. Germline CDR1 and CDR2: LGHDT and YNNKEL (reference sequence). This CDR3 spans 15 amino acids. V was clipped by 3 bases and J by 0 bases, with 11 bases between them.

V and J are TRBV7-9 and TRBJ1-1, with D hard to call. Germline V gene data show CDR1 as SEHNR and CDR2 as FQNEAQ (reference sequence). V lost 5 bases, J lost 1 base, and 8 bases lay in between. There are 13 residues in the CDR3. The chain's CDR3 is CASSEQQNTEAFF. The CDR3 nucleotides read TGTGCCAGCAGCGAACAGCAGAACACTGAAGCTTTCTTT.

This clonotype has more than one count but fewer than ten. The chain uses TRBV19 and TRBJ2-3; a possible D gene is TRBD2 (7 bases). The CDR3 consists of 15 residues. Germline lookup yields CDR1 LNHDA and CDR2 SQIVND (reference sequence). The V gene lost 2 bases and the J gene lost 2 bases, with 11 bases spanning the gap. CDR3 amino acids: CASSIRGGSTDTQYF. Written as DNA, the CDR3 is TGTGCCAGTAGTATAAGGGGGGGGTCCACAGATACGCAGTATTTT.

The chain recombines TRBV12-3 or TRBV12-4 with TRBJ1-2; 7 bases agree with TRBD1. The length of the CDR3 is 14 residues. V was clipped by 4 bases and J by 3 bases; unmatched bases: 5. CDR3 amino acids: CASSSNRGYYGYTF. The CDR3 DNA reads TGTGCCAGCAGTTCAAACAGGGGCTACTATGGCTACACCTTC.

This clonotype was observed a few times. The chain uses TRBV2 and TRBJ2-3; D is perhaps TRBD1 (6 bases). The CDR3 totals 14 residues. Trimming stripped 3 bases from V and 7 bases from J, with 14 bases between. Germline assignment: CDR1 SNHLY and CDR2 FYNNEI. As DNA, the CDR3 is TGTGCCAGCAGTGAGGTTATGGGGGCGCATACGCAGTATTTT. It specifies CASSEVMGAHTQYF.

This clonotype showed up just a few times. The genes are TRBV6-1 and TRBJ2-4; no clear D gene. CDR3 length: 16 residues. The V gene lost 5 bases and the J gene lost 0 bases, with 14 bases spanning the gap. Germline lookup yields CDR1 MNHNS and CDR2 SASEGT. DNA of the CDR3: TGTGCCAGCAGTCAATTGGAGCAACTAGCCAAAAACATTCAGTACTTC. Residues: CASSQLEQLAKNIQYF.

As concerns this clonotype: A much larger clonotype is one base distant, so this may be a read error. J is TRBJ2-1 and V is TRBV18, with D perhaps TRBD1 (5 bases). Germline V lookup: CDR1 KGHSH, CDR2 LQKENI. V was trimmed by 4 bases and J by 2 bases, leaving 12 bases between them. CDR3 length: 15 amino acids. The CDR3 bases are TGTGCCAGCTCACGACTGGGGCCCGCCTACAATGAGCAGTTCTTC. Amino acid sequence: CASSRLGPAYNEQFF.

This clonotype was observed many times. The chain joins TRBV24-1 to TRBJ1-4; D gene ambiguous. The CDR3 runs 13 residues. Germline CDR1 KGHDR, CDR2 SFDVKD. V lost 5 bases to trimming and J lost 0 bases, with 3 bases between them. CDR3 sequence reads: CATSAATNEKLFF. CDR3 nucleotides: TGTGCCACCAGTGCTGCAACTAATGAAAAACTGTTTTTT.

V and J are TRBV4-3 and TRBJ1-2; D possibly corresponds to TRBD1 (5 bases). V gave up 0 bases and J gave up 3 bases, with 8 bases separating them. Germline V gene data show CDR1 as LGHNA and CDR2 as YSLEER. The CDR3 is made up of 14 amino acids. The CDR3 reads CASSQDLGDYGYTF. CDR3 sequence (DNA): TGCGCCAGCAGCCAAGATTTGGGGGACTATGGCTACACCTTC.

The chain carries TRBV12-3 or TRBV12-4 and TRBJ2-2, with D maybe TRBD2 (6 bases). There are 18 residues in the CDR3. Trimming took off 8 bases at V and 1 base at J, with 23 bases between the two ends. In DNA, the CDR3 is TGTGCCAGCCAGTGGGGGGACCTCATATACAGGAACACCGGGGAGCTGTTTTTT. Translation gives CASQWGDLIYRNTGELFF.

This clonotype turned up a few times. The chain carries TRBV25-1 and TRBJ1-5, with D uncertain. Germline-derived CDR1 and CDR2 are MGHDK and SYGVNS. Trimming removed 5 bases at V and 2 bases at J, with 16 bases between. This CDR3 comprises 16 residues. The CDR3: CASSSWAVEGNQPQHF. The DNA of the CDR3 is TGTGCCAGCAGTAGCTGGGCGGTGGAAGGCAATCAGCCCCAGCATTTT.